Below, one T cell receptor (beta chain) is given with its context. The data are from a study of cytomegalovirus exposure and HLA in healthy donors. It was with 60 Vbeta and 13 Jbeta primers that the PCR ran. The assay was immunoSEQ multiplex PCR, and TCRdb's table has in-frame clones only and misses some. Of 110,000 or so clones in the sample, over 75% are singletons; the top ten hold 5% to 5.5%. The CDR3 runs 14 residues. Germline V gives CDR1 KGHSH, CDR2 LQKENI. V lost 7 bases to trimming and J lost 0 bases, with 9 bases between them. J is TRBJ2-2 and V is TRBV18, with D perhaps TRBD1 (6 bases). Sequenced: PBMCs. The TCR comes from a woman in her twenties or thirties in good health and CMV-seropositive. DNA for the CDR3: TGTGCCAGCTACGGACAGCCGAACACCGGGGAGCTGTTTTTT. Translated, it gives CASYGQPNTGELFF.